These T cell receptor beta chains were read from a single sample in a study of blood T cell repertoires in COVID-19. This table comes from immunoSEQ multiplex PCR, and its TCRdb copy is limited to in-frame clones, with some not included. Here the sample spans approximately 190,000 clones, roughly 86% being singletons. Sequencing was done on a sample of peripheral blood. The receptors were sampled from a woman aged 65 to 85 with active or convalescent COVID-19. Each CDR3 is given without its conserved first and last residue. Each record gives: J gene, V gene, CDR3 protein.

>TRBJ2-1|TRBV19
ASSTPPSGTHNEQF
>TRBJ2-1|TRBV27
ASSIYSGNAYNEQF
>TRBJ2-7|TRBV7-9
ASSLVGSSYEQY
>TRBJ2-1|TRBV11-2
ASSLGPSGSNEQF
>TRBJ1-5|TRBV28
ASSLLSGGSNQPQH
>TRBJ2-2|TRBV7-3
SHPGLAFTGELF
>TRBJ2-7|TRBV9
ASSVGPSGDYEQY
>TRBJ2-3|TRBV23-1
ASSQWGQGDTDTQY
>TRBJ1-1|TRBV18
ASSPSGGVRTEAF
>TRBJ1-2|TRBV4-1
ASSQDPGQFYGYT
>TRBJ1-1|TRBV27
ASSLSGDRPNTEAF
>TRBJ2-7|TRBV6-2/TRBV6-3
ASSRGTGDEQY
>TRBJ2-3|TRBV5-1
ASSFGQGKGTQY
>TRBJ2-3|TRBV2
ASRVQGLSADTQY
>TRBJ2-1|TRBV7-9
ASSRGGQIYNEQF
>TRBJ2-7|TRBV4-2
ASSQDYRDYLDEQY
>TRBJ2-3|TRBV12-3/TRBV12-4
ASSPQGTDTQY
>TRBJ1-6|TRBV7-2
ASSLRTGVINSPLH
>TRBJ2-1|TRBV2
ASSTTRRGNEQF
>TRBJ2-3|TRBV14
ASSQDRTGKAQY
>TRBJ1-1|TRBV4-1
ASSQDPLLNTEAF
>TRBJ2-1|TRBV4-1
ASSLRLAGLIDEQF
>TRBJ1-2|TRBV28
ASSLEIEAAGNYGYT
>TRBJ2-1|TRBV10-3
AISEGLGGGPRDEQF
>TRBJ1-3|TRBV12-5
ASGLRRGATGAGNTIY
>TRBJ1-5|TRBV19
ASSPYQGKYSNQPQH
>TRBJ2-2|TRBV19
ASSRNRDRGYTGELF
>TRBJ2-5|TRBV18
ASSPGLGETQY
>TRBJ1-2|TRBV19
ASSIAPGDYGYT
>TRBJ2-4|TRBV6-5
ASSYNGLGRNIQY
>TRBJ2-7|TRBV6-5
ASRGAPRTNEQY
>TRBJ2-3|TRBV19
ASSTRTSGSGNVGQNTQY
>TRBJ1-1|TRBV6-6
ASSLSAMNTEAF
>TRBJ1-5|TRBV27
ASSLQALQPQH
>TRBJ1-1|TRBV6-5
ASTTTGSGNTEAF
>TRBJ1-2|TRBV19
ASSMRGPRGFYGYT
>TRBJ2-1|TRBV27
ASREKRGLLGEQF
>TRBJ2-3|TRBV19
ASNGGAGNTDTQY
>TRBJ2-3|TRBV2
ARGGGSADTQY
>TRBJ2-3|TRBV18
ASSQTSRGTDTQY
>TRBJ2-1|TRBV24-1
ATSGVMSSYNEQF
>TRBJ1-5|TRBV11-2
ASSLGENQPQH
>TRBJ2-1|TRBV28
ASSLLAGAVNEQF
>TRBJ2-1|TRBV5-4
ASSLWSSGSYSYNEQF
>TRBJ1-3|TRBV11-2
ASSLTGQGLGNTIY
>TRBJ2-7|TRBV7-3
ASSLTDREKQY
>TRBJ2-2|TRBV18
ASSSASSGELF
>TRBJ2-1|TRBV4-1
ASSQSDDTSGRRDEQF
>TRBJ2-7|TRBV5-1
ASSLAQGQRYEQY
>TRBJ2-1|TRBV19
ASRGSSYNEQF
>TRBJ1-1|TRBV18
ASSTGTGHTEAF